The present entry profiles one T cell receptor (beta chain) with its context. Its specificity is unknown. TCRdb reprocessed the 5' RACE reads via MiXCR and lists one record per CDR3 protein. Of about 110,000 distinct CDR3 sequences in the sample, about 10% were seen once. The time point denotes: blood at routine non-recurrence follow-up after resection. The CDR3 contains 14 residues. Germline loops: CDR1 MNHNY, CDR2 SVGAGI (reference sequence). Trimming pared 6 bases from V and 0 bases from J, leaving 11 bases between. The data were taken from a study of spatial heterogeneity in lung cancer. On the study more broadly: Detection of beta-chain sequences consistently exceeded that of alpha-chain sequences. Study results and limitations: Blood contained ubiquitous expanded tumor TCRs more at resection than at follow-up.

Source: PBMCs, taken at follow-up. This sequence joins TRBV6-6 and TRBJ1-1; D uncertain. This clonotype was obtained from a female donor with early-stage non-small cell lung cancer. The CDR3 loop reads CASSPLGVNTEAFF. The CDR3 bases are TGTGCCAGCAGCCCCCTCGGGGTGAACACTGAAGCTTTCTTT.